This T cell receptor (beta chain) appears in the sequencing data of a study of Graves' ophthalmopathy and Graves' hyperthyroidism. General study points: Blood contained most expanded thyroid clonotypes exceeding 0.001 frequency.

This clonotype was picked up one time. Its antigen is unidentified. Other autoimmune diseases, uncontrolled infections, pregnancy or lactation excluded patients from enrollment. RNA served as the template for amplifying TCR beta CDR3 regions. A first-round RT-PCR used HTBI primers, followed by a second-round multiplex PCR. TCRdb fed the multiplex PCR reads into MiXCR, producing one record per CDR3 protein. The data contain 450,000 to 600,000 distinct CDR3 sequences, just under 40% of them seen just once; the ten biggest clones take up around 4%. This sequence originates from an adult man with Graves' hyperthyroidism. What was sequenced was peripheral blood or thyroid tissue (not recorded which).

CDR3 loop: CSVEDIQDGANVLTF. The CDR3 region has the DNA TGCAGCGTTGAAGATATTCAGGATGGGGCCAACGTCCTGACTTTC. The chain carries TRBV29-1 and TRBJ2-6; D is undetermined. Trimming took 0 bases from V and 3 from J, leaving 9 bases between them. CDR3 size: 15 residues. Germline CDR1 SQVTM, CDR2 ANQGSEA.